This T cell receptor beta chain is drawn from a study of blood T cell repertoires in COVID-19. For the study at large: Samples of COVID-19 (acute and convalescent) were obtained from the United States, Italy and Spain.

Per the original methods: Reference gene primer amplification gave estimated nucleated cell counts. Repertoires were generated with immunoSEQ multiplex PCR, while TCRdb's copy carries only in-frame clones and drops some. That table furnishes V, J and clone size, whereas the DNA furnished D and trimming. The profile shows roughly 100,000 clones, about 80% of them singletons. Germline V gives CDR1 SGHAT, CDR2 FQNNGV. Trimming removed 3 bases at V and 7 bases at J, with 4 bases between. This CDR3 comprises 11 residues. The chain links TRBV11-2 to TRBJ1-3; D unresolved. Source material: peripheral blood. This clonotype was obtained from a man between 60 and 75 years old with acute or convalescent COVID-19. The chain's CDR3 is CASSFENTIYF. In DNA, the CDR3 is TGTGCCAGCAGCTTTGAGAACACCATATATTTT.